A single T cell receptor (beta chain) is shown here with its context. This entry comes from a study of blood T cell repertoires in COVID-19. Across the study: Acute-phase and convalescent COVID-19 samples originated in the United States, Italy and Spain. Sources were T cells, B-cell-depleted T cells, or PBMCs; the material itself was cDNA or gDNA.

Germline-derived CDR1 and CDR2 are DFQATT and SNEGSKA (reference sequence). V was pared by 1 base and J by 6 bases, with 7 bases between. This CDR3 spans 11 amino acids. Original analysis: The authors estimated nucleated cell counts from reference gene primer amplification. The table came from immunoSEQ multiplex PCR; TCRdb's copy has only in-frame clones and leaves some out. Clone size and V and J calls were adopted from that table, with D and trimming inferred from the DNA. The data contain some 210,000 clones, roughly 78% of them singletons. The chain links TRBV20-1 to TRBJ2-7; D remains unclear. This TCR derives from a woman aged 35 to 49 with acute or convalescent COVID-19. The sample taken for sequencing was peripheral blood. CDR3 DNA: TGCAGTGCTAGAGGGAGTGTCGAGCAGTACTTC. Protein: CSARGSVEQYF.